One and the same sample provided the 30 T cell receptor beta chains below, sequenced in a study of cytomegalovirus exposure and HLA in healthy donors. Primers included in the PCR were 60 Vbeta and 13 Jbeta primers. Assay used: immunoSEQ multiplex PCR; TCRdb lists only in-frame clones, some missing. Altogether over 85,000 clones are present, approximately 70% being singletons, with the ten largest covering under 4.5%. Sequenced input: PBMCs. Receptors were obtained from a man aged 35 to 55 in good health and CMV-seronegative.

This clone was seen a few times. The chain links TRBV4-2 to TRBJ2-7; TRBD2 agrees at 8 bases. The CDR3 runs to 15 residues. Losses at the gene ends were 1 base for V and 4 bases for J; bases not matched to a gene: 6. CDR1 is LGHNA and CDR2 is YNFKEQ in the germline V gene. The CDR3 reads CASSQAPTSGYEQYF. The DNA for the CDR3 is TGTGCCAGCAGCCAAGCCCCAACTAGCGGTTACGAGCAGTACTTC.

This clone showed up just once. This rearrangement joins TRBV6-5 to TRBJ1-2, with 8 bases matching TRBD1. Germline V CDR1 and CDR2: MNHEY, SVGAGI. Losses at the gene ends were 6 bases for V and 7 bases for J; bases not matched to a gene: 7. CDR3 length: 13 residues. CDR3 coding DNA: TGTGCCAGCAGATCCGGACAGGGAGGTGGCTACACCTTC. It encodes CASRSGQGGGYTF.

The rearrangement uses TRBV11-2 and TRBJ2-2; 8 bases are a match to TRBD1. V lost 5 bases and J lost 9; bases outside the gene matches: 8. This CDR3 region has 14 residues. The germline V gene has CDR1 SGHAT and CDR2 FQNNGV. The CDR3 coding sequence is TGTGCCAGCAGCGAGCGACAGGGGAGAAGGGAGCTGTTTTTT. It specifies CASSERQGRRELFF.

The chain has TRBV15 and TRBJ2-3, with D maybe TRBD2 (5 bases). Trimming removed 6 bases at V and 4 bases at J, with 5 bases between. CDR1 is LNHNV and CDR2 is YYDKDF in the germline V gene (reference sequence). The CDR3 has 11 residues. The CDR3 region has the DNA TGTGCCACCAGGAGGGCAGATACGCAGTATTTT. Protein product: CATRRADTQYF.

This clone has just a few counts. The chain uses TRBV5-6 and TRBJ1-5; TRBD1 aligns across 9 bases. Per germline, CDR1 SGHDT and CDR2 YYEEEE. The CDR3 loop spans 17 amino acids. Germline trimming cut 0 bases from V and 7 bases from J; bases unmatched to any gene: 11. The CDR3 region has the DNA TGTGCCAGCAGCTTGGGCGGGACAGGGACTTCGGGACAGCCCCAGCATTTT. As protein: CASSLGGTGTSGQPQHF.

In its sample, this clone was seen a few times. The rearrangement links TRBV5-4 to TRBJ2-1; 8 bases line up with TRBD1. In germline, CDR1 is SGHNT, CDR2 YYREEE (reference sequence). J gave up 8 bases and V 4 bases, and 14 bases lay outside the gene matches. This CDR3 has 16 residues. CDR3 amino acids: CASSPGARQGIDEQFF. CDR3 DNA sequence: TGTGCCAGCAGCCCAGGAGCCCGACAGGGGATCGATGAGCAGTTCTTC.

This clone showed up just once. CDR3 sequence: CATRRQGADTQYF. The CDR3 DNA reads TGTGCCACCCGGAGACAGGGGGCAGATACGCAGTATTTT. The chain has TRBV27 and TRBJ2-3, with 9 positions matching TRBD1. The CDR3 consists of 13 residues. Looked up from germline, CDR1 is MNHEY and CDR2 is SMNVEV (reference sequence). Unmatched junction bases numbered 6, after V lost 10 bases and J lost 4 bases.

The V call is TRBV10-3, the J call TRBJ2-5, with TRBD1 as a possible D gene (5 bases). V was clipped by 4 bases and J by 3 bases, with 9 bases between them. The CDR3 runs to 13 residues. CDR1 is ENHRY and CDR2 is SYGVKD in the germline V gene. The DNA for the CDR3 is TGTGCCATCAGTGCCATCAGGGAAGAGACCCAGTACTTC. Translated, it gives CAISAIREETQYF.

The rearrangement uses TRBV28 and TRBJ1-2; a weak D match, TRBD1 (5 bases). V gave up 6 bases and J gave up 2 bases, with 10 bases separating them. CDR3 length equals 13 residues. Germline values: CDR1 MDHEN, CDR2 SYDVKM. In DNA form, the CDR3 reads TGTGCCAGCAGCAAAGGGGAAAACTATGGCTACACCTTC. This codes for CASSKGENYGYTF.

The rearrangement uses TRBV19 and TRBJ1-6, with TRBD1 matching over 7 bases. CDR3 length equals 13 residues. V shed 5 bases and J 13 bases; nucleotides not matched to a gene: 8. Germline CDR1 is LNHDA and CDR2 is SQIVND (reference sequence). The CDR3 loop reads CASSFGTANPLHF. In nucleotides, the CDR3 is TGTGCCAGTAGTTTTGGGACAGCTAATCCCCTCCACTTT.

A few counts support this clone. The chain couples TRBV2 to TRBJ2-7; 13 positions agree with TRBD2. The germline gives CDR1 SNHLY, CDR2 FYNNEI. The V segment lost 5 bases and the J segment 1 base; nucleotides outside the gene matches: 5. CDR3 length equals 16 residues. The CDR3 protein is CASSSSGLAGSYEQYF. CDR3 DNA sequence: TGTGCCAGCAGTTCCTCGGGACTAGCGGGGTCCTACGAGCAGTACTTC.

This clone was seen more than once but under ten times. The chain has TRBV4-1 and TRBJ1-6, with D tentatively TRBD1 (5 bases). V lost 2 bases and J 7 bases, leaving 15 bases between the germline ends. There are 16 residues in the CDR3. Looked up from germline, CDR1 is MGHRA and CDR2 is YSYEKL. The CDR3 protein is CASSQLPGVNNSPLHF. The DNA of the CDR3 is TGCGCCAGCAGCCAATTACCGGGGGTGAACAATTCACCCCTCCACTTT.

This clone was picked up a small number of times. This chain connects TRBV6-6 to TRBJ2-1; 8 bases fit TRBD1. The junction had 6 bases not matched to a gene; V was cut back by 5 bases and J by 6 bases. The V gene's germline CDR1 is MNHNY and CDR2 SVGAGI (reference sequence). The CDR3 is 14 residues long. The CDR3 is CASSQGAGFNEQFF. The CDR3 nucleotides read TGTGCCAGCAGTCAGGGGGCAGGTTTCAATGAGCAGTTCTTC.

The chain uses TRBV30 and TRBJ1-2, with a weak D call TRBD1 (5 bases). This CDR3 is built from 12 residues. The germline V gene encodes CDR1 GTSNPN and CDR2 SVGIG (reference sequence). Trimming took 5 bases from V and 10 from J, leaving 17 bases between them. CDR3 sequence (DNA): TGTGCCTGGGGGGCTCTCCTTAGCCACTACACCTTC. This sequence encodes CAWGALLSHYTF.

This clone has more than one count but fewer than ten. The chain uses TRBV5-6 and TRBJ2-7; TRBD1 is a possible D gene (5 bases). V was pared by 0 bases and J by 0 bases, with 13 bases between. The CDR3 consists of 16 residues. Germline CDR1 reads SGHDT; CDR2 reads YYEEEE. CDR3 region: CASSLASGLSSYEQYF. The CDR3 nucleotides are TGTGCCAGCAGCTTGGCATCAGGGTTGAGCTCCTACGAGCAGTACTTC.

As concerns this clone: The junction does not match germline at one end; this may be a read error. The genes are TRBV28 and TRBJ2-7; 9 bases match TRBD1. The CDR3 length is 15 residues. Germline-derived CDR1 and CDR2 are MDHEN and SYDVKM. CDR3: CASSLWGQGPYEQYF. In DNA, the CDR3 is TGTGCCAGCAGTCTATGGGGACAGGGTCCCTACGAGCAGTACTTC.

This clone was detected a few times. The V gene is TRBV7-9, the J gene TRBJ1-2; TRBD1 matches at 11 bases. J was trimmed by 4 bases and V by 6 bases; bases with no gene match: 4. This CDR3 has 14 residues. Germline CDR1 reads SEHNR; CDR2 reads FQNEAQ (reference sequence). This chain's CDR3 is CASSPGTGGYGYTF. CDR3 nucleotide sequence: TGTGCCAGCAGTCCCGGGACAGGGGGCTATGGCTACACCTTC.

A note on this clone: An end of the junction does not agree with germline; a read error may underlie this. The chain combines TRBV5-4 with TRBJ2-3; tentative D call: TRBD1 (6 bases). Per the germline V gene, CDR1 is SGHNT and CDR2 is YYREEE (reference sequence). The CDR3 is 15 residues long. CDR3 nucleotides: TGTGCCAGCAGTTTGGACAGATTAAGCACAGATACGCAGTATTTT. Its protein product is CASSLDRLSTDTQYF.

This chain connects TRBV11-2 to TRBJ2-7; D is ambiguous. V was cut by 2 bases and J by 2 bases, with 13 bases left in between. CDR1 and CDR2 (germline): SGHAT, FQNNGV. There are 15 residues in the CDR3. CDR3 in DNA: TGTGCCAGCAGCTTAACGAGTACCCTAGCCTACGAGCAGTACTTC. Translation: CASSLTSTLAYEQYF.

In this sample, this clone turned up a few times. The rearrangement uses TRBV6-6 and TRBJ2-7, with a tentative D call TRBD2 (6 bases). Trimming stripped 6 bases from V and 0 bases from J, with 12 bases between. The CDR3 is made up of 14 amino acids. Germline V lookup: CDR1 MNHNY, CDR2 SVGAGI (reference sequence). The CDR3 here is CASSRELSSYEQYF. The CDR3 region has the DNA TGTGCCAGCAGCCGGGAGTTGAGCTCCTACGAGCAGTACTTC.

J is TRBJ1-2 and V is TRBV7-3; D may be TRBD1 (6 bases). This CDR3 region has 15 residues. V shed 6 bases and J shed 5 bases, with 19 bases lying between them. The germline V gene has CDR1 SGHTA and CDR2 FQGTGA. CDR3 amino acids: CASSKTPGQLYGYTF. The CDR3 DNA reads as TGTGCCAGCAGTAAAACCCCCGGACAGCTTTATGGCTACACCTTC.

V gene TRBV30 combines with J gene TRBJ2-3, with 10 positions matching TRBD2. The CDR3 is 14 residues long. Looked up from germline, CDR1 is GTSNPN and CDR2 is SVGIG (reference sequence). CDR3 nucleotide sequence: TGTGCGAGAAGCGGGGGGGCCAGTATGGATACGCAGTATTTT. Amino acid sequence: CARSGGASMDTQYF.

J is TRBJ2-2 and V is TRBV21-1; TRBD1, as called in the table, went unchecked against the DNA. TRBV21-1 is labeled a pseudogene. The CDR3 totals 17 residues. CDR3 DNA: TGTGCCAGCAGGAATCACATAACAGGGAGAGGGGACGGGGAGCTGTTTTTT. Amino acid sequence: CASRNHITGRGDGELFF.

J is TRBJ2-3 and V is TRBV9, with unresolved D. Germline V gene lookup returns CDR1 SGDLS and CDR2 YYNGEE. There are 12 residues in the CDR3. V lost 0 bases, J lost 6 bases, and 5 bases lay in between. CDR3 in DNA: TGTGCCAGCAGCGTAGACCAGGATACGCAGTATTTT. This translates into CASSVDQDTQYF.

This clone came up once. The chain uses TRBV4-1 and TRBJ1-5, with D possibly matching TRBD1 (6 bases). CDR1 MGHRA and CDR2 YSYEKL come from the germline V gene. V was cut by 3 bases and J by 7 bases, with 13 bases left in between. The CDR3 extends over 14 amino acids. CDR3 region: CASSHPGRGQPQHF. CDR3 in DNA: TGCGCCAGCAGCCACCCCGGCAGGGGCCAGCCCCAGCATTTT.

This clone was picked up a small number of times. V is TRBV5-4 and J is TRBJ1-1; D possibly corresponds to TRBD1 (6 bases). This CDR3 is built from 15 residues. From germline, CDR1 is SGHNT and CDR2 YYREEE (reference sequence). The V gene lost 4 bases and the J gene lost 6 bases, with 19 bases spanning the gap. CDR3 DNA: TGTGCCAGCAGCCCGCCCAAGAGGGGGTTGGCTGAAGCTTTCTTT. Protein sequence: CASSPPKRGLAEAFF.

The chain recombines TRBV6-1 with TRBJ2-3, with D possibly matching TRBD1 (6 bases). Germline lookup yields CDR1 MNHNS and CDR2 SASEGT. V was cut by 3 bases and J by 11 bases, with 15 bases left in between. CDR3 length: 13 amino acids. This chain's CDR3 is CASSDLSQGKQYF. CDR3 sequence (DNA): TGTGCCAGCAGTGATCTTTCACAGGGCAAGCAGTATTTT.

The V and J genes are TRBV13 and TRBJ2-7, with 7 bases aligning to TRBD2. V lost 5 bases, J lost 0 bases, and 7 bases stayed unmatched. In germline, CDR1 is PRHDT, CDR2 FYEKMQ (reference sequence). The CDR3 loop spans 15 amino acids. CDR3 sequence: CASSLGGGSSYEQYF. The CDR3 coding sequence is TGTGCCAGCAGCCTGGGGGGGGGTAGCTCCTACGAGCAGTACTTC.

In this sample, this clone turned up once. The V gene is TRBV13, the J gene TRBJ2-7; 8 nucleotides agree with TRBD1. The CDR3 is 16 amino acids. V trimming: 4 bases; J trimming: 0 bases; junction bases outside the gene matches: 8. Germline CDR1 and CDR2: PRHDT and FYEKMQ (reference sequence). The CDR3 sequence is CASSSLQGAISYEQYF. The CDR3 DNA sequence: TGTGCCAGCAGCTCCCTCCAGGGGGCAATCTCCTACGAGCAGTACTTC.

Only one count was recorded for this clone. V gene TRBV5-1 combines with J gene TRBJ2-1; no reliable D call. The CDR3 sequence is 15 residues long. Germline CDR1 SGHRS, CDR2 YFSETQ. V was clipped by 0 bases and J by 7 bases, with 14 bases between them. The CDR3 loop reads CASSLGPNEVNEQFF. The DNA for the CDR3 is TGCGCCAGCAGCTTGGGACCCAATGAGGTTAATGAGCAGTTCTTC. Full variable domain (remainder filled in from reference TRBV5-1 and TRBJ2-1): KAGVTQTPRYLIKTRGQQVTLSCSPISGHRSVSWYQQTPGQGLQFLFEYFSETQRNKGNFPGRFSGRQFSNSRSEMNVSTLELGDSALYLCASSLGPNEVNEQFFGPGTRLTVL.